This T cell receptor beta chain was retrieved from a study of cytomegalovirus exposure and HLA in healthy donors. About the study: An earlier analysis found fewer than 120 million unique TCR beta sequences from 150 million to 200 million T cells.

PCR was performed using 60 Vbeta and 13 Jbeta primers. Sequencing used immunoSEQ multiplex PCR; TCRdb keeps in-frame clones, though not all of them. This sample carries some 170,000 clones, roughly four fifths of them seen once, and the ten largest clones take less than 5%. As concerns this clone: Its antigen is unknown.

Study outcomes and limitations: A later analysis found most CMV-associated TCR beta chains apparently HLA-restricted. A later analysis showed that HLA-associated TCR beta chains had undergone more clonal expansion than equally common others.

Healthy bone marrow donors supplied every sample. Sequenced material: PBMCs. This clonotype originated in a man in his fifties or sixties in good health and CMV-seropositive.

The CDR3 sequence: CASTPIRVNEQFF. The CDR3 region has the DNA TGTGCCAGCACTCCCATCAGGGTAAATGAGCAGTTCTTC. The chain employs TRBV2 and TRBJ2-1; a weak D match, TRBD1 (5 bases). V was cut by 7 bases and J by 7 bases, with 14 bases left in between. CDR3 length equals 13 residues. CDR1 SNHLY and CDR2 FYNNEI come from the germline V gene.